This paragraph covers one TCR beta chain sequence. This entry belongs to a study of blood T cell repertoires in COVID-19. Study context: Donors in the United States, Italy and Spain gave samples during acute or convalescent COVID-19.

Trimming shortened V by 4 bases and J by 6 bases, and 16 bases separated the two germline ends. The CDR3 extends over 14 amino acids. CDR1 SGHDT and CDR2 YYEEEE come from the germline V gene. Per the original methods: Estimation of nucleated cell counts was performed using reference gene primer amplification. The protocol was immunoSEQ multiplex PCR, while the TCRdb copy is restricted to in-frame clones and leaves out a portion. V and J calls and clone size come straight from that table; D and trimming were deduced from the DNA. This sample yields 300,000 to 350,000 clones, of which under 95% are seen a single time; roughly 3.3% belongs to the top ten.

This receptor was identified in a woman between 18 and 30 years old who had recovered from COVID-19. Sequencing was performed on peripheral blood. The V and J genes are TRBV5-6 and TRBJ1-1; D possibly corresponds to TRBD1 (6 bases). DNA for the CDR3: TGTGCCAGCAGCCCGACAGGATTTAACGCTGAAGCTTTCTTT. Protein sequence: CASSPTGFNAEAFF.